This T cell receptor beta chain was sequenced in a study of blood T cell repertoires in COVID-19. The wider study: Sites across the United States, Italy and Spain contributed samples from acute and convalescent COVID-19.

Symptom resolution, clearance, or two negative PCRs marked donors in Cohort 3 as recovered. This CDR3 comprises 14 residues. Germline CDR1 and CDR2: KGHSH and LQKENI. The junction had 7 bases not matched to a gene; V was cut back by 6 bases and J by 5 bases. This clone was recorded a few times. Produced via immunoSEQ multiplex PCR; TCRdb's table is partial and in-frame only. The sample lists about 330,000 clones, approximately 89% seen once, with about 4.7% in the top ten. This rearrangement joins TRBV18 to TRBJ1-3; 7 bases map to TRBD1. The sequencing sample was made of PBMCs or T cells enriched from blood (not recorded which). This TCR was recovered from a man aged 25 to 45 who had recovered from COVID-19. The CDR3 bases are TGTGCCAGCTCCCAAACAGGGGAGAGAAACACCATATATTTT. It encodes CASSQTGERNTIYF. The complete variable domain, with remaining parts taken from reference TRBV18 and TRBJ1-3, reads NAGVMQNPRHLVRRRGQEARLRCSPMKGHSHVYWYRQLPEEGLKFMVYLQKENIIDESGMPKERFSAEFPKEGPSILRIQQVVRGDSAAYFCASSQTGERNTIYFGEGSWLTVV.